Each of the 29 T cell receptor beta chains below was sequenced from the same sample in a study of blood T cell repertoires in COVID-19. Profiling relied on immunoSEQ multiplex PCR, and the TCRdb table lists in-frame clones only, not all of them. The repertoire holds 300,000 or so clones, with 85% to 90% as singletons. The specimen was peripheral blood. These TCRs come from a young woman with COVID-19, enrolled during active disease.

This clone was picked up one time. The DNA is left out, because the CDR3 cannot be placed on it with certainty; the CDR3 is given as TCRdb lists it. Within the sample, other DNA sequences also encode this same CDR3. This CDR3 is CASSSSYEQYF. V and J are TRBV27 and TRBJ2-7; the table assigns TRBD2, which was not confirmed against the DNA. The germline CDR1 and CDR2 sequences are MNHEY and SMNVEV (reference sequence). The CDR3 length equals 11 residues, ends included.

The chain employs TRBV6-4 and TRBJ2-3, with D hard to call. The CDR3 is 13 residues long. The germline V gene encodes CDR1 MRHNA and CDR2 SNTAGT. Deletions cut 3 bases from V and 6 bases from J, with 10 bases between. CDR3 residues: CASSDNAGDTQYF. The CDR3 DNA follows: TGTGCCAGCAGTGATAATGCCGGGGATACGCAGTATTTT.

The gene calls are TRBV24-1 and TRBJ2-7; 7 bases line up with TRBD1. The CDR3 runs to 13 residues. J gave up 2 bases and V 11 bases, and 8 bases lay outside the gene matches. CDR1 is KGHDR and CDR2 is SFDVKD in the germline V gene. The CDR3 bases are TGTGCCAGCTCAATGACAGGGACCTACGAGCAGTACTTC. This gives the protein CASSMTGTYEQYF.

The genes are TRBV5-4 and TRBJ2-7; 9 bases line up with TRBD2. CDR3 length equals 16 residues. J gave up 7 bases and V 4 bases, and 15 bases lay outside the gene matches. From germline, CDR1 is SGHNT and CDR2 YYREEE (reference sequence). The CDR3 coding sequence is TGTGCCAGCAGCCTCCGGATGGCGGGAGGGCCAGGTGAGCAGTACTTC. Translating it yields CASSLRMAGGPGEQYF. The variable domain in full, completed from reference TRBV5-4 and TRBJ2-7, reads ETGVTQSPTHLIKTRGQQVTLRCSSQSGHNTVSWYQQALGQGPQFIFQYYREEENGRGNFPPRFSGLQFPNYSSELNVNALELDDSALYLCASSLRMAGGPGEQYFGPGTRLTVT.

This clone was seen more than once but under ten times. This sequence joins TRBV29-1 and TRBJ1-1; 9 bases align to TRBD1. CDR1 SQVTM and CDR2 ANQGSEA come from the germline V gene. The CDR3 extends over 16 amino acids. V shed 4 bases and J 0 bases; nucleotides not matched to a gene: 9. CDR3 DNA sequence: TGCAGCGTTGTTTGGGACAGGGAAGCGATGAACACTGAAGCTTTCTTT. Its translation: CSVVWDREAMNTEAFF.

The chain is built from TRBV5-6 and TRBJ1-6; TRBD1 aligns across 8 bases. From germline, CDR1 is SGHDT and CDR2 YYEEEE. The CDR3 has 16 residues. V gave up 0 bases and J gave up 9 bases; unmatched junction bases: 8. This CDR3 reads CASSLEFGTGSSPLHF. The CDR3 nucleotides are TGTGCCAGCAGCTTGGAATTCGGGACAGGCAGTTCACCCCTCCACTTT.

V and J are TRBV6-1 and TRBJ1-3, with 7 bases lining up with TRBD1. Trimming at V came to 3 bases and at J to 0 bases, leaving 2 bases not matched to a gene. This CDR3 comprises 15 residues. Germline CDR1 and CDR2: MNHNS and SASEGT. CDR3 loop: CASSDTGASGNTIYF. The CDR3 nucleotides are TGTGCCAGCAGTGACACAGGGGCCTCTGGAAACACCATATATTTT.

This chain uses TRBV5-5 with TRBJ2-7; 8 nucleotides agree with TRBD2. After removal of 3 bases from V and 6 bases from J, the junction contained 11 bases not matched to a gene. The CDR3 has 15 amino acids. CDR1 SGHKS and CDR2 YYEKEE come from the germline V gene (reference sequence). DNA for the CDR3: TGTGCCAGCAGCTGGGGAAGCGGGAGAAACGGCGAGCAGTACTTC. It translates to CASSWGSGRNGEQYF.

The V call is TRBV10-2, the J call TRBJ2-7, with 7 bases identical to TRBD1. CDR1 is WSHSY and CDR2 is SAAADI in the germline V gene. The CDR3 length is 13 residues. With 9 bases clipped from V and 1 base from J, the junction kept 6 bases outside the gene matches. CDR3 DNA: TGCGCCAGTAGGGGACAGAAGTCCTACGAGCAGTACTTC. It translates to CASRGQKSYEQYF.

The chain is built from TRBV9 and TRBJ2-3; 8 positions agree with TRBD2. The ends lost 4 bases at V and 2 bases at J; junction bases unmatched: 3. The CDR3 is 14 residues long. Germline lookup yields CDR1 SGDLS and CDR2 YYNGEE. The CDR3 nucleotides read TGTGCCAGCAGCCCGGGACTAGACACAGATACGCAGTATTTT. As protein: CASSPGLDTDTQYF. Combining the CDR3 with reference TRBV9 and TRBJ2-3 gives the whole variable domain DSGVTQTPKHLITATGQRVTLRCSPRSGDLSVYWYQQSLDQGLQFLIQYYNGEERAKGNILERFSAQQFPDLHSELNLSSLELGDSALYFCASSPGLDTDTQYFGPGTRLTVL.

This sequence joins TRBV28 and TRBJ1-4; 8 bases are a match to TRBD1. The germline V gene has CDR1 MDHEN and CDR2 SYDVKM. This CDR3 region has 15 residues. V was clipped by 5 bases and J by 1 base; unmatched bases: 3. CDR3 bases: TGTGCCAGCAGTAACACAGGGGGAACTAATGAAAAACTGTTTTTT. This codes for CASSNTGGTNEKLFF.

V usage is TRBV5-4 and J usage is TRBJ2-5; maybe TRBD1 (5 bases). The CDR3 covers 15 residues. The ends were cut back, 0 bases at V and 4 bases at J, with 13 bases in the middle. The germline V gene encodes CDR1 SGHNT and CDR2 YYREEE (reference sequence). CDR3 DNA sequence: TGTGCCAGCAGCTTGGCCGGTACAGGTCCAGAGACCCAGTACTTC. Protein product: CASSLAGTGPETQYF.

J is TRBJ1-1 and V is TRBV7-9; D ambiguous. This CDR3 has 15 amino acids. Per the germline V gene, CDR1 is SEHNR and CDR2 is FQNEAQ (reference sequence). Trimming shortened V by 4 bases and J by 6 bases, and 18 bases separated the two germline ends. The CDR3 sequence: CASSSWVTRGPEAFF. CDR3 DNA: TGTGCCAGCAGCTCCTGGGTCACTAGAGGCCCTGAAGCTTTCTTT.

V usage is TRBV7-2 and J usage is TRBJ2-7; tentatively, D is TRBD2 (5 bases). Germline CDR1 and CDR2: SGHTA and FQGNSA. The CDR3 covers 13 residues. Deletions cut 5 bases from V and 9 bases from J, with 17 bases between. CDR3 sequence: CASSPTTRMGQYF. The CDR3 region has the DNA TGTGCCAGCAGCCCCACCACTAGGATGGGGCAGTACTTC.

The gene calls are TRBV5-3 and TRBJ1-5; no reliable D call. TRBV5-3 carries the ORF label, with uncertain function. Trimming took 10 bases from V and 5 from J, leaving 16 bases between them. The CDR3 sequence is 13 residues long. The CDR3 spells CAVRVCAYQPQHF. DNA of the CDR3: TGTGCCGTCCGTGTTTGTGCGTATCAGCCCCAGCATTTT.

The rearrangement uses TRBV10-3 and TRBJ2-6, with 9 bases matching TRBD1. This CDR3 has 17 amino acids. The germline V gene has CDR1 ENHRY and CDR2 SYGVKD. The V segment lost 5 bases and the J segment 1 base; nucleotides outside the gene matches: 6. The CDR3 loop reads CAISTGTGPSGANVLTF. The CDR3 DNA reads TGTGCCATCAGTACCGGGACAGGGCCTTCTGGGGCCAACGTCCTGACTTTC.

The chain joins TRBV18 to TRBJ2-7; 7 bases are a match to TRBD1. Germline values: CDR1 KGHSH, CDR2 LQKENI. Losses at the gene ends were 6 bases for V and 4 bases for J; bases not matched to a gene: 9. This CDR3 is built from 14 residues. For the CDR3, the DNA is TGTGCCAGCTCTGCCGGGACAGAAAATTACGAGCAGTACTTC. Protein sequence: CASSAGTENYEQYF.

CDR3 coding DNA: TGTGCCAGCAGCTACGGAGGACAGGGAAGAAAATCACCCCTCCACTTT. Amino acids: CASSYGGQGRKSPLHF. The J gene is TRBJ1-6, the V gene TRBV7-6, with 8 positions matching TRBD1. Germline CDR1 SGHVS, CDR2 FNYEAQ. CDR3 size: 16 residues. After removal of 4 bases from V and 10 bases from J, the junction contained 12 bases not matched to a gene.

This sequence joins TRBV28 and TRBJ1-5; D is unclear. Deletions cut 6 bases from V and 0 bases from J, with 12 bases between. The CDR3 spans 15 residues. From germline, CDR1 is MDHEN and CDR2 SYDVKM. CDR3 coding DNA: TGTGCCAGCAGGGACGGGATTTTTAGCAATCAGCCCCAGCATTTT. Protein product: CASRDGIFSNQPQHF.

The chain links TRBV7-3 to TRBJ1-2, with TRBD1 as a possible D gene (6 bases). Trimming cost V 1 base and J 6 bases, with 15 bases left between them. The germline gives CDR1 SGHTA, CDR2 FQGTGA. The CDR3 spans 15 residues. The CDR3 loop reads CASSLNPAGGDGYTF. The CDR3 coding sequence is TGTGCCAGCAGCTTAAATCCTGCGGGGGGCGATGGCTACACCTTC. The variable domain in full, with the rest retrieved from reference TRBV7-3 and TRBJ1-2, is GAGVSQTPSNKVTEKGKYVELRCDPISGHTALYWYRQSLGQGPEFLIYFQGTGAADDSGLPNDRFFAVRPEGSVSTLKIQRTERGDSAVYLCASSLNPAGGDGYTFGSGTRLTVV.

The CDR3 DNA sequence: TGTGCCAGTAGTATACTAGCGGGGTCAGATACGCAGTATTTT. Encoded protein: CASSILAGSDTQYF. This chain joins TRBV19 and TRBJ2-3, with 9 bases that match TRBD2. Germline CDR1 LNHDA, CDR2 SQIVND (reference sequence). The CDR3 covers 14 residues. V lost 2 bases, J lost 4 bases, and 1 base stayed unmatched. The full variable domain, its missing parts supplied by reference TRBV19 and TRBJ2-3, is DGGITQSPKYLFRKEGQNVTLSCEQNLNHDAMYWYRQDPGQGLRLIYYSQIVNDFQKGDIAEGYSVSREKKESFPLTVTSAQKNPTAFYLCASSILAGSDTQYFGPGTRLTVL.

J is TRBJ1-4 and V is TRBV5-1; D not resolved. Germline assignment: CDR1 SGHRS and CDR2 YFSETQ. This CDR3 comprises 18 residues. Trimming took 0 bases from V and 7 from J, leaving 22 bases between them. CDR3 sequence reads: CASSLGGGSWPFGEKLFF. DNA for the CDR3: TGCGCCAGCAGCTTGGGTGGTGGGAGTTGGCCCTTTGGTGAAAAACTGTTTTTT. The entire variable domain, with the rest obtained from reference TRBV5-1 and TRBJ1-4, is as follows: KAGVTQTPRYLIKTRGQQVTLSCSPISGHRSVSWYQQTPGQGLQFLFEYFSETQRNKGNFPGRFSGRQFSNSRSEMNVSTLELGDSALYLCASSLGGGSWPFGEKLFFGSGTQLSVL.

J is TRBJ1-1 and V is TRBV6-6; D remains unclear. This CDR3 comprises 12 residues. V was clipped by 8 bases and J by 2 bases, with 9 bases between them. The V gene's germline CDR1 is MNHNY and CDR2 SVGAGI (reference sequence). The CDR3 sequence: CASGPDNTEAFF. CDR3 in DNA: TGTGCCAGCGGCCCCGATAACACTGAAGCTTTCTTT.

V usage is TRBV6-5 and J usage is TRBJ1-4, with a weak D call TRBD1 (5 bases). Germline V gene lookup returns CDR1 MNHEY and CDR2 SVGAGI. The CDR3 is 14 residues long. V lost 6 bases and J 7 bases, leaving 15 bases between the germline ends. CDR3 protein: CASRPNRKREKLFF. The CDR3 coding sequence is TGTGCCAGCAGACCAAACAGGAAGCGTGAAAAACTGTTTTTT.

CDR3 nucleotide sequence: TGTGCCAGCAAGGTGGGAGACGCCGGGGAGCTGTTTTTT. This gives the protein CASKVGDAGELFF. The chain couples TRBV6-5 to TRBJ2-2; a possible D gene is TRBD2 (5 bases). The CDR3 runs 13 residues. V gave up 7 bases and J gave up 6 bases, with 12 bases separating them. CDR1 and CDR2 (germline): MNHEY, SVGAGI.

CDR3 region: CASSITVNTEAFF. The CDR3 DNA is TGTGCCAGCAGTATAACAGTGAACACTGAAGCTTTCTTT. The genes are TRBV7-9 and TRBJ1-1; no definite D call. Trimming removed 6 bases at V and 0 bases at J, with 8 bases between. CDR3 size: 13 residues. Looked up from germline, CDR1 is SEHNR and CDR2 is FQNEAQ (reference sequence).

With respect to this clone: This specimen includes other DNA sequences encoding the same CDR3. CDR3 residues: CAWSVIEETQYF. In nucleotides, the CDR3 is TGTGCCTGGAGTGTTATCGAAGAGACCCAGTACTTC. The chain has TRBV30 and TRBJ2-5; D is unresolved. The CDR3 contains 12 residues. Germline loops: CDR1 GTSNPN, CDR2 SVGIG (reference sequence). Trimming left V 0 bases short and J 3 bases short, with 5 bases between.

The chain combines TRBV5-1 with TRBJ2-7; D gene ambiguous. The CDR3 contains 14 residues. Germline V CDR1 and CDR2: SGHRS, YFSETQ. Between the trimmed V and J ends, which lost 2 bases and 2 bases, there was a span of 11 bases. The CDR3 region is CASSFPDGAYEQYF. The CDR3 nucleotides read TGCGCCAGCAGCTTTCCTGACGGAGCCTACGAGCAGTACTTC.

A single count supports this clone. The genes are TRBV5-5 and TRBJ2-7; 11 nucleotides agree with TRBD1. The germline CDR1 and CDR2 sequences are SGHKS and YYEKEE (reference sequence). The CDR3 consists of 14 residues. V lost 3 bases and J lost 7; bases outside the gene matches: 6. The CDR3 here is CASSWGQGVREQYF. The DNA of the CDR3 is TGTGCCAGCAGCTGGGGACAGGGGGTGAGGGAGCAGTACTTC.